This entry lists 27 T cell receptor beta chains sequenced from one sample in a study of patients and donors after allogeneic stem cell transplantation. TCRdb independently ran MiXCR on the RT-PCR reads; one entry per CDR3 protein. The sample lists roughly 140,000 distinct CDR3 sequences; about a third were seen once. Sequenced material: blood, either unsorted or a sorted T cell fraction (not recorded which). The origin of the receptors is a human donor who was either an allogeneic HSCT recipient or a stem cell or donor lymphocyte infusion donor (not recorded which). It is not recorded whose cells these are; they may come from a transplant donor.

This clonotype has only a few counts. This chain connects TRBV28 to TRBJ2-1, with D perhaps TRBD2 (7 bases). The CDR3 consists of 14 residues. V was trimmed by 8 bases and J by 5 bases, leaving 16 bases between them. Per germline, CDR1 MDHEN and CDR2 SYDVKM. Here the CDR3 reads CASCIGGRDNEQFF. DNA of the CDR3: TGTGCCAGCTGTATCGGGGGGCGAGACAATGAGCAGTTCTTC.

This clonotype was observed a few times. The rearrangement joins TRBV15 to TRBJ2-3; 10 nucleotides agree with TRBD2. Germline trimming cut 5 bases from V and 1 base from J; bases unmatched to any gene: 0. The CDR3 loop spans 14 amino acids. Germline-derived CDR1 and CDR2 are LNHNV and YYDKDF (reference sequence). The CDR3 loop is CATSLAGGTDTQYF. The CDR3 DNA reads TGTGCCACCAGCCTAGCGGGGGGCACAGATACGCAGTATTTT. Full variable domain (remainder filled in from reference TRBV15 and TRBJ2-3): DAMVIQNPRYQVTQFGKPVTLSCSQTLNHNVMYWYQQKSSQAPKLLFHYYDKDFNNEADTPDNFQSRRPNTSFCFLDIRSPGLGDTAMYLCATSLAGGTDTQYFGPGTRLTVL.

This chain connects TRBV29-1 to TRBJ2-7; D perhaps matches TRBD1 (5 bases). Germline CDR1 and CDR2: SQVTM and ANQGSEA. The germline V and J ends were trimmed by 6 bases and 3 bases, with 15 bases remaining between them. This CDR3 region has 13 residues. CDR3 amino acids: CSVYTGGDYEQYF. DNA for the CDR3: TGCAGCGTCTACACAGGCGGTGACTACGAGCAGTACTTC.

This rearrangement joins TRBV12-3 or TRBV12-4 to TRBJ1-5, with D tentatively TRBD1 (5 bases). Trimming shortened V by 1 base and J by 5 bases, and 18 bases separated the two germline ends. This CDR3 has 17 residues. For the CDR3, the DNA is TGTGCCAGCAGTTTAGGGAAGTGGGGCAGGGCCGATCAGCCCCAGCATTTT. Protein sequence: CASSLGKWGRADQPQHF.

V is TRBV12-3 or TRBV12-4 and J is TRBJ2-2, with D unresolved. This CDR3 contains 12 residues. The V gene lost 7 bases and the J gene lost 2 bases, with 5 bases spanning the gap. CDR3 bases: TGTGCCAGCAATCTAAACACCGGGGAGCTGTTTTTT. Translating it yields CASNLNTGELFF.

The chain links TRBV3-1 to TRBJ1-5, with D uncertain. There are 13 residues in the CDR3. The V end lost 8 bases, the J end lost 8 bases, and 16 bases lay between the germline ends. Germline V gene lookup returns CDR1 LGHDT and CDR2 YNNKEL (reference sequence). In nucleotides, the CDR3 is TGTGCCAGCGGGGAAGGTAAAGCTGAGCCCCAGCATTTT. Its translation: CASGEGKAEPQHF.

J is TRBJ1-5 and V is TRBV9; no definite D call. Germline lookup yields CDR1 SGDLS and CDR2 YYNGEE. V was clipped by 0 bases and J by 5 bases, with 3 bases between them. This CDR3 is 12 amino acids long. CDR3 sequence: CASSVDDQPQHF. DNA for the CDR3: TGTGCCAGCAGCGTAGACGATCAGCCCCAGCATTTT.

V and J are TRBV9 and TRBJ1-1; no clear D. The ends were cut back, 2 bases at V and 3 bases at J, with 8 bases in the middle. Per the germline V gene, CDR1 is SGDLS and CDR2 is YYNGEE. The CDR3 covers 13 residues. The CDR3 DNA sequence: TGTGCCAGCAGCGTTATCGGGGACACTGAAGCTTTCTTT. This translates into CASSVIGDTEAFF. The whole variable domain, remainder taken from reference TRBV9 and TRBJ1-1, is DSGVTQTPKHLITATGQRVTLRCSPRSGDLSVYWYQQSLDQGLQFLIQYYNGEERAKGNILERFSAQQFPDLHSELNLSSLELGDSALYFCASSVIGDTEAFFGQGTRLTVV.

The gene calls are TRBV6-4 and TRBJ1-5; 7 positions match TRBD1. CDR1 and CDR2 from the germline V gene are MRHNA and SNTAGT. This CDR3 spans 16 amino acids. V dropped 2 bases and J dropped 3; count of bases not matched to a gene: 7. The CDR3 DNA sequence: TGTGCCAGCAGTGACCACAGGGGAATTTACAATCAGCCCCAGCATTTT. Protein sequence: CASSDHRGIYNQPQHF.

This sequence joins TRBV7-8 and TRBJ1-4, with TRBD1 identical over 9 bases. V was pared by 1 base and J by 8 bases, with 2 bases of the junction left unmatched. Germline V gene sequence: CDR1 SGHVS, CDR2 FQNEAQ. This CDR3 comprises 14 residues. The CDR3 region has the DNA TGTGCCAGCAGCTTAGTACAGGGGGCGGAAAAACTGTTTTTT. This translates into CASSLVQGAEKLFF.

This clonotype showed up just a few times. The CDR3 region is CSASRDWPQPDTQYF. CDR3 sequence (DNA): TGCAGTGCTAGCCGGGACTGGCCCCAGCCAGATACGCAGTATTTT. The chain carries TRBV20-1 and TRBJ2-3; a weak D match, TRBD2 (6 bases). The V and J ends lost 3 bases and 4 bases respectively, with 17 bases between them. There are 15 residues in the CDR3. CDR1 and CDR2 from the germline V gene are DFQATT and SNEGSKA (reference sequence).

This clonotype was detected a few times. The V call is TRBV7-9, the J call TRBJ1-6; D ambiguous. CDR1 SEHNR and CDR2 FQNEAQ come from the germline V gene (reference sequence). The V gene lost 1 base and the J gene lost 2 bases, with 12 bases spanning the gap. The CDR3 loop spans 17 amino acids. CDR3 region: CASSLGIGRTYNSPLHF. The DNA for the CDR3 is TGTGCCAGCAGCTTAGGCATCGGGAGGACCTATAATTCACCCCTCCACTTT.

This clonotype was observed a few times. The chain has TRBV28 and TRBJ1-4, with TRBD1 matching over 7 bases. CDR1 MDHEN and CDR2 SYDVKM come from the germline V gene. This CDR3 region has 15 residues. The V gene end was trimmed by 3 bases and the J gene end by 4 bases; junction bases not matched to a gene: 5. This CDR3 is CASSFDREINEKLFF. The CDR3 DNA sequence: TGTGCCAGCAGTTTCGACAGGGAGATTAATGAAAAACTGTTTTTT. Full variable domain (missing parts from reference TRBV28 and TRBJ1-4): DVKVTQSSRYLVKRTGEKVFLECVQDMDHENMFWYRQDPGLGLRLIYFSYDVKMKEKGDIPEGYSVSREKKERFSLILESASTNQTSMYLCASSFDREINEKLFFGSGTQLSVL.

The chain joins TRBV15 to TRBJ1-2, with D uncertain. The V end lost 4 bases, the J end lost 10 bases, and 10 bases lay between the germline ends. CDR1 LNHNV and CDR2 YYDKDF come from the germline V gene (reference sequence). CDR3 length: 11 amino acids. DNA for the CDR3: TGTGCCACCAGCAATGGGCGGGTCTACACCTTC. Its protein product is CATSNGRVYTF.

The chain carries TRBV12-3 or TRBV12-4 and TRBJ1-6; D is ambiguous. CDR3 length equals 14 residues. V lost 3 bases and J 6 bases, leaving 9 bases between the germline ends. The CDR3 here is CASSFPNVNSPLHF. In nucleotides, the CDR3 is TGTGCCAGCAGTTTCCCAAACGTTAATTCACCCCTCCACTTT.

This clonotype came up many times. The chain is built from TRBV6-5 and TRBJ2-3, with a tentative D call TRBD2 (6 bases). The CDR3 loop spans 14 amino acids. CDR1 and CDR2 (germline): MNHEY, SVGAGI. Between the trimmed V and J ends, which lost 0 bases and 5 bases, there was a span of 9 bases. The CDR3, as DNA: TGTGCCAGCAGTTACTCGTGGGGAGGAGATACGCAGTATTTT. Translating gives CASSYSWGGDTQYF.

This clonotype appeared many times. Its ends do not fully match the called genes, so a read error is possible. The J gene is TRBJ1-1, the V gene TRBV5-1; possible D gene TRBD1, 5 bases. The germline V gene has CDR1 SGHRS and CDR2 YFSETQ. The CDR3 runs to 14 residues. CDR3 sequence reads: CASSYWDFDTGAFF. In nucleotides, the CDR3 is TGCGCCAGCAGCTACTGGGACTTCGACACTGGAGCTTTCTTT.

In this sample, this clonotype turned up a few times. This chain joins TRBV10-3 and TRBJ2-7, with 7 positions matching TRBD2. The CDR3 is made up of 16 amino acids. V was clipped by 4 bases and J by 6 bases; unmatched bases: 15. From germline, CDR1 is ENHRY and CDR2 SYGVKD. CDR3 region: CAISVQSGNLPSEQYF. CDR3 coding DNA: TGTGCCATCAGTGTGCAGAGCGGGAACCTTCCCTCCGAGCAGTACTTC.

This clonotype was observed a handful of times. The chain is built from TRBV20-1 and TRBJ1-2; D uncertain. CDR3 length: 13 amino acids. Germline CDR1 and CDR2: DFQATT and SNEGSKA (reference sequence). Trimming took 1 base from V and 8 from J, leaving 14 bases between them. The CDR3 reads CSARVAQRAGYTF. The CDR3 DNA reads as TGCAGTGCTAGAGTGGCCCAGCGGGCGGGCTACACCTTC.

This clonotype was seen only a few times. J is TRBJ1-2 and V is TRBV28, with D tentatively TRBD1 (6 bases). V was pared by 11 bases and J by 3 bases, with 31 bases between. The V gene's germline CDR1 is MDHEN and CDR2 SYDVKM. The length of the CDR3 is 18 residues. The CDR3 here is CAGGPTAGVTKGDYGYTF. For the CDR3, the DNA is TGTGCCGGGGGCCCCACAGCTGGTGTAACGAAGGGGGACTATGGCTACACCTTC.

The chain employs TRBV7-8 and TRBJ1-3; no clear D. Germline V gene lookup returns CDR1 SGHVS and CDR2 FQNEAQ. Trimming removed 5 bases at V and 5 bases at J, with 13 bases between. CDR3 size: 14 residues. CDR3 in amino acids: CASSHLRSRNTIYF. Written as DNA, the CDR3 is TGTGCCAGCAGCCATCTTAGGAGCCGAAACACCATATATTTT.

The V call is TRBV28, the J call TRBJ2-1, with D perhaps assigned TRBD1 or TRBD2 (5 bases each). With 6 bases removed from V and 8 bases from J, the gap between germline ends came to 20 bases. Germline lookup yields CDR1 MDHEN and CDR2 SYDVKM. CDR3 length: 15 amino acids. CDR3 in DNA: TGTGCCAGCAGAAATCCCGGGACCTATAGGGATGAGCAGTTCTTC. Protein sequence: CASRNPGTYRDEQFF.

This clonotype came up a few times. The gene calls are TRBV12-3 or TRBV12-4 and TRBJ1-2; 10 bases are a match to TRBD1. The CDR3 is made up of 17 amino acids. V shed 5 bases and J 0 bases; nucleotides not matched to a gene: 9. CDR3 bases: TGTGCCAGCAGTAAAACCCGGACAGGGGGGGCTAACTATGGCTACACCTTC. Its protein product is CASSKTRTGGANYGYTF.

The chain carries TRBV12-3 or TRBV12-4 and TRBJ1-5; D is unclear. This CDR3 spans 15 amino acids. The germline V and J ends were trimmed by 1 base and 3 bases, with 10 bases remaining between them. The CDR3 bases are TGTGCCAGCAGTTTAGGCAGGTATAACAATCAGCCCCAGCATTTT. Its translation is CASSLGRYNNQPQHF.

V usage is TRBV6-5 and J usage is TRBJ1-4; the D gene is possibly TRBD1 (5 bases). Germline V lookup: CDR1 MNHEY, CDR2 SVGAGI. The ends were cut back, 2 bases at V and 10 bases at J, with 20 bases in the middle. This CDR3 has 16 amino acids. As DNA, the CDR3 is TGTGCCAGCAGTTACCTCCCAGGGAGTCCTATGGTAAAACTGTTTTTT. Translating gives CASSYLPGSPMVKLFF.

This clonotype has more than one count but fewer than ten. The rearrangement links TRBV12-3 or TRBV12-4 to TRBJ2-3; TRBD2 aligns across 8 bases. Trimming removed 4 bases from V and 3 bases from J; junction bases left unmatched: 9. The CDR3 has 16 residues. The CDR3 DNA follows: TGTGCCAGCAGTTCGTGGACTAGCCCGGGGACAGATACGCAGTATTTT. It is translated as CASSSWTSPGTDTQYF.

The chain links TRBV12-3 or TRBV12-4 to TRBJ2-7; D gene unclear. V dropped 7 bases and J dropped 3 bases, with 4 bases sitting between them. This CDR3 has 10 amino acids. The CDR3 loop is CASTSYEQYV. DNA of the CDR3: TGTGCCAGCACGAGCTACGAGCAGTACGTC.